The 13 T cell receptor beta chains in this list originate from one sample, sequenced in a study of beta chain features in type 1 diabetes. TCRB transcripts that were expressed got sequenced, as all of the isolated RNA had been reverse transcribed. The assay was immunoSEQ multiplex PCR, and TCRdb's table has in-frame clones only and misses some. The sample yields 330,000 or so clones, around 13% seen once. The sample was central memory CD4+ T cells from blood. All receptors derive from a man aged 25 to 40 in good health.

For this clone: In the same sample, other DNA sequences code for this CDR3. This CDR3 reads CASSTDRGDTEAFF. CDR3 nucleotides: TGTGCCAGTAGTACGGACAGGGGAGACACTGAAGCTTTCTTT. J is TRBJ1-1 and V is TRBV19, with 9 bases lining up with TRBD1. Germline V gives CDR1 LNHDA, CDR2 SQIVND (reference sequence). V shed 4 bases and J 3 bases; nucleotides not matched to a gene: 3. The CDR3 is 14 residues long. The full variable domain, with the rest looked up from reference TRBV19 and TRBJ1-1, is DGGITQSPKYLFRKEGQNVTLSCEQNLNHDAMYWYRQDPGQGLRLIYYSQIVNDFQKGDIAEGYSVSREKKESFPLTVTSAQKNPTAFYLCASSTDRGDTEAFFGQGTRLTVV.

This chain connects TRBV7-8 to TRBJ2-4; 10 bases map to TRBD2. In germline, CDR1 is SGHVS, CDR2 FQNEAQ. The CDR3 is 15 residues long. J was trimmed by 3 bases and V by 4 bases; bases with no gene match: 3. The DNA of the CDR3 is TGTGCCAGCAGCTCAAGCGGGAGGGGCAAAAACATTCAGTACTTC. Translated: CASSSSGRGKNIQYF.

V gene TRBV7-2 combines with J gene TRBJ2-7; 9 bases line up with TRBD1. V shed 4 bases, J shed 4 bases, and the junction held 8 bases outside the gene matches. Germline values: CDR1 SGHTA, CDR2 FQGNSA. This CDR3 comprises 15 residues. The CDR3 sequence is CASSSGTGTLYEQYF. CDR3 in DNA: TGTGCCAGCAGCTCAGGGACAGGGACGTTATACGAGCAGTACTTC.

The genes are TRBV6-1 and TRBJ1-5; no clear D. The V and J ends lost 2 bases and 10 bases respectively, with 12 bases between them. Germline lookup yields CDR1 MNHNS and CDR2 SASEGT. The CDR3 has 13 amino acids. The CDR3 DNA reads TGTGCCAGCAGTGAACACCCTAAGAACCCCCAGCATTTT. It specifies CASSEHPKNPQHF.

The rearrangement links TRBV27 to TRBJ2-5; 7 bases line up with TRBD1. Trimming removed 4 bases from V and 2 bases from J; junction bases left unmatched: 4. Germline V gene sequence: CDR1 MNHEY, CDR2 SMNVEV (reference sequence). This CDR3 has 14 residues. CDR3 loop: CASSSTGLQETQYF. In DNA form, the CDR3 reads TGTGCCAGCAGTTCGACAGGGTTGCAAGAGACCCAGTACTTC.

The chain joins TRBV5-5 to TRBJ2-1, with D perhaps matching TRBD1 (5 bases). V was pared by 1 base and J by 5 bases, with 13 bases between. This CDR3 spans 15 amino acids. CDR1 SGHKS and CDR2 YYEKEE come from the germline V gene (reference sequence). The CDR3 nucleotides read TGTGCCAGCAGCTTGTCGCAGGGATCCCACAATGAGCAGTTCTTC. Amino acids: CASSLSQGSHNEQFF.

A few counts support this clone. The chain combines TRBV5-6 with TRBJ2-7; D possibly corresponds to TRBD1 (5 bases). The CDR3 covers 13 residues. Germline CDR1 SGHDT, CDR2 YYEEEE. Trimming stripped 5 bases from V and 2 bases from J, with 11 bases between. The CDR3 is CASSLQVTYEQYF. The DNA of the CDR3 is TGTGCCAGCAGTCTACAGGTTACCTACGAGCAGTACTTC.

The chain has TRBV10-3 and TRBJ1-2, with 9 bases that match TRBD1. The CDR3 consists of 13 residues. J gave up 3 bases and V 7 bases, and 3 bases lay outside the gene matches. Germline CDR1 reads ENHRY; CDR2 reads SYGVKD. The DNA for the CDR3 is TGTGCCATCACCGACAGGGGGGACTATGGCTACACCTTC. Translated, it gives CAITDRGDYGYTF.

For the CDR3, the DNA is TGCGCCAGCAGCCAAGGGAGCGGGACGCCCCGAGAGACCCAGTACTTC. It is translated as CASSQGSGTPRETQYF. This sequence joins TRBV4-3 and TRBJ2-5, with TRBD2 identical over 7 bases. V lost 1 base, J lost 4 bases, and 9 bases stayed unmatched. This CDR3 comprises 16 residues. Germline CDR1 and CDR2: LGHNA and YSLEER.

V gene TRBV14 combines with J gene TRBJ1-2; D is uncertain. V was shortened by 0 bases and J by 6 bases, with 26 bases between the two germline ends. CDR1 is SGHDN, CDR2 FVKESK, per germline. The CDR3 loop spans 19 amino acids. CDR3 in amino acids: CASSQDPPGQVTVWNGYTF. The CDR3 DNA follows: TGTGCCAGCAGCCAAGATCCTCCAGGTCAGGTTACAGTATGGAATGGCTACACCTTC.

The table lists this clone with a few counts. This chain links TRBV29-1 with TRBJ1-2; possibly TRBD1 for D (6 bases). The CDR3 loop spans 13 amino acids. The ends were cut back, 4 bases at V and 4 bases at J, with 13 bases in the middle. CDR1 and CDR2 from the germline V gene are SQVTM and ANQGSEA. The CDR3 DNA is TGCAGCGTTGGGGAAGGGGGTAGCTATGGCTACACCTTC. Amino acids: CSVGEGGSYGYTF.

This clone was detected only a few times. V and J are TRBV5-4 and TRBJ2-5, with D possibly matching TRBD1 (5 bases). Trimming took off 1 base at V and 2 bases at J, with 12 bases between the two ends. This CDR3 contains 15 residues. The germline V gene has CDR1 SGHNT and CDR2 YYREEE (reference sequence). The CDR3 reads CASSLTDRTQETQYF. CDR3 bases: TGTGCCAGCAGCTTGACCGACAGAACTCAAGAGACCCAGTACTTC. Complete variable domain (other parts from reference TRBV5-4 and TRBJ2-5): ETGVTQSPTHLIKTRGQQVTLRCSSQSGHNTVSWYQQALGQGPQFIFQYYREEENGRGNFPPRFSGLQFPNYSSELNVNALELDDSALYLCASSLTDRTQETQYFGPGTRLLVL.

In this sample, this clone turned up many times. The chain recombines TRBV10-3 with TRBJ1-6; 8 positions match TRBD1. CDR1 is ENHRY and CDR2 is SYGVKD in the germline V gene. This CDR3 has 14 residues. Trimming took 4 bases from V and 7 from J; bases not matched to a gene: 3. The CDR3 region is CAISGQGQNSPLHF. The CDR3 DNA is TGTGCCATCAGTGGACAGGGGCAAAATTCACCCCTCCACTTT.